This T cell receptor (beta chain) was identified in a study of CD8 T cells in Susac syndrome. Sequencing of TCR beta drew on CD8+ and CD4+ T cells from blood. The multiple sclerosis control cohort comprised treatment-naive individuals presenting with stable or active relapsing-remitting disease. TEMRA cells underwent FACS enrichment and CD8+ and CD4+ T cells underwent negative isolation. This CDR3 comprises 16 residues. Trimming cost V 5 bases and J 1 base, with 14 bases left between them. The germline V gene has CDR1 WSHSY and CDR2 SAAADI. cDNA came from around 0.5 to 1 ug RNA primed by random hexamers. Multiplex PCR with immunoSEQ amplified the TCR beta CDR3 across 54 Vbeta and 13 Jbeta. A single record per CDR3 protein comes from TCRdb applying MiXCR to the immunoSEQ multiplex PCR reads. There are some 450,000 distinct CDR3 sequences in the sample; around 83% occur only once, and 0.09% to 0.15% lies in the top ten.

Sequencing was performed on CD8+ T cells from PBMCs. The chain uses TRBV10-2 and TRBJ2-2, with D tentatively TRBD2 (5 bases). This clonotype originated in a human donor with multiple sclerosis. CDR3 nucleotide sequence: TGCGCCAGCAGTCTCTCCGAGGGCCGGAACACCGGGGAGCTGTTTTTT. It codes for CASSLSEGRNTGELFF.